What follows describes a single T cell receptor beta chain. The record originates from a study of blood T cell repertoires in COVID-19. Study in general: Sites in the United States, Italy and Spain provided acute and convalescent COVID-19 samples.

As processed by the authors: Reference gene primers were amplified, and this amplification served to estimate nucleated cell counts. Clones were read by immunoSEQ multiplex PCR, and TCRdb kept only the in-frame ones, dropping some. From that table come the V and J calls and clone size; the DNA was used to work out D and trimming. The table has about 49,000 clones, roughly 80% seen once. The CDR3 has 17 residues. Germline assignment: CDR1 LNHNV and CDR2 YYDKDF (reference sequence). J lost 3 bases, V lost 9 bases, and 12 bases had no gene match. This TCR was recovered from a human donor in a cohort sampled during active COVID-19. The chain joins TRBV15 to TRBJ1-5, with 12 nucleotides matching TRBD1. Input material: peripheral blood. CDR3 loop: CATSRGQGAFDNQPQHF. CDR3 bases: TGTGCCACGAGTCGGGGACAGGGGGCTTTTGACAATCAGCCCCAGCATTTT.